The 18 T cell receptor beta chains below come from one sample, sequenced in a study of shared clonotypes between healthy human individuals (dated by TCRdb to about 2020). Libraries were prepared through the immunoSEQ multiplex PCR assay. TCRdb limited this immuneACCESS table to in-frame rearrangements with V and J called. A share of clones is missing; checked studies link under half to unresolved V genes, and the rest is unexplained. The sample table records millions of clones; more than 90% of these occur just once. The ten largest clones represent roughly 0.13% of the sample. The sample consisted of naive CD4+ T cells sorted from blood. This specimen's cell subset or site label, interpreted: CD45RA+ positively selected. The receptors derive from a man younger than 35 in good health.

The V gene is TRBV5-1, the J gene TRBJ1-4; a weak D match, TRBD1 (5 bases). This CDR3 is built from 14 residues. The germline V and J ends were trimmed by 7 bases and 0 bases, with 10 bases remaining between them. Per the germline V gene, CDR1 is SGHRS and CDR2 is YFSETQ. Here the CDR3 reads CASRTGATNEKLFF. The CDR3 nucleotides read TGCGCCAGCCGCACAGGAGCAACTAATGAAAAACTGTTTTTT.

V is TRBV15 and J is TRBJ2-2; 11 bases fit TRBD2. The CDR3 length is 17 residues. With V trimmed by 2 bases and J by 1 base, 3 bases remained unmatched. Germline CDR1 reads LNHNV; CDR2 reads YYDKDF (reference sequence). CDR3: CATSRSGLAGNTGELFF. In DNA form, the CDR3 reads TGTGCCACCAGCAGATCCGGACTAGCGGGGAACACCGGGGAGCTGTTTTTT.

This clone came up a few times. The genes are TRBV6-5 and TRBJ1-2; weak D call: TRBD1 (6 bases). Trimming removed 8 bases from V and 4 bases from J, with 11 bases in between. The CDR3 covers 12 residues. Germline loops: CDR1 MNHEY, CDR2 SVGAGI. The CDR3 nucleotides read TGTGCCAGCGGCCAACAGGGCTATGGCTACACCTTC. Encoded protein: CASGQQGYGYTF.

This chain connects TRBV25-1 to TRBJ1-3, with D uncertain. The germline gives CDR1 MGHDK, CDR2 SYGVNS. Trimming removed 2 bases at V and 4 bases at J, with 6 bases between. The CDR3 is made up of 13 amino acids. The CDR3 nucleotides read TGTGCCAGCAGTGAAACAAGAGGAAACACCATATATTTT. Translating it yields CASSETRGNTIYF.

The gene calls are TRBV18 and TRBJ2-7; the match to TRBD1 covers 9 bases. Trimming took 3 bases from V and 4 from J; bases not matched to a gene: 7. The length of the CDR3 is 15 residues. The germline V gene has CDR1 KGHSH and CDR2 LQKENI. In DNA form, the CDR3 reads TGTGCCAGCTCACCCCGGACAGGGGTTGGGTACGAGCAGTACTTC. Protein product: CASSPRTGVGYEQYF. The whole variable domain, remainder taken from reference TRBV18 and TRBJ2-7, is NAGVMQNPRHLVRRRGQEARLRCSPMKGHSHVYWYRQLPEEGLKFMVYLQKENIIDESGMPKERFSAEFPKEGPSILRIQQVVRGDSAAYFCASSPRTGVGYEQYFGPGTRLTVT.

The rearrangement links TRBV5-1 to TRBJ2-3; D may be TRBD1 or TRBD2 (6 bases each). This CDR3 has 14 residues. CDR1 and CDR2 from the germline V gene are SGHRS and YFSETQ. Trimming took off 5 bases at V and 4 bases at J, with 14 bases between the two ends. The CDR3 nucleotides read TGCGCCAGCAGATTACAGGGCGGGGCAGATACGCAGTATTTT. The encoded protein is CASRLQGGADTQYF.

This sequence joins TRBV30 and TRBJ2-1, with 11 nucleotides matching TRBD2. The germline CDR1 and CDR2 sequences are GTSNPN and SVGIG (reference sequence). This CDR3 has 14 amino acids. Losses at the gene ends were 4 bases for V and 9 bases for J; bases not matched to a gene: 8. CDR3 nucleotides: TGTGCCTGGACCCGGGTAGCGGGAGGGGGTGAGCAGTTCTTC. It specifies CAWTRVAGGGEQFF.

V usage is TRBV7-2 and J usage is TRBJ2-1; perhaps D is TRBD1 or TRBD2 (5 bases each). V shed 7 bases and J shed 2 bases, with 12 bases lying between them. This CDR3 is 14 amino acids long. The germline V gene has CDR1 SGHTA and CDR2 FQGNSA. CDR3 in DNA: TGTGCCAGCACCTGGGACGCTGCCTACAATGAGCAGTTCTTC. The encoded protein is CASTWDAAYNEQFF.

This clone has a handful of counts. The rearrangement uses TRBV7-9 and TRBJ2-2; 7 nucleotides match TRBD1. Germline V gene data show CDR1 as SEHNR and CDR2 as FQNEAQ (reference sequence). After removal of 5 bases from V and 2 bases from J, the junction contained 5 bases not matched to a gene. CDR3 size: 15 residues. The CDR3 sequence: CASSRQGTNTGELFF. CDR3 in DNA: TGTGCCAGCAGCAGACAGGGTACCAACACCGGGGAGCTGTTTTTT.

CDR3 nucleotides: TGTGCCAGTCTAAGGGGCGCTAATGAAAAACTGTTTTTT. As protein: CASLRGANEKLFF. The chain couples TRBV19 to TRBJ1-4; D is possibly TRBD1 (5 bases). The CDR3 totals 13 residues. The V gene lost 8 bases and the J gene lost 3 bases, with 10 bases spanning the gap. Germline CDR1 LNHDA, CDR2 SQIVND (reference sequence).

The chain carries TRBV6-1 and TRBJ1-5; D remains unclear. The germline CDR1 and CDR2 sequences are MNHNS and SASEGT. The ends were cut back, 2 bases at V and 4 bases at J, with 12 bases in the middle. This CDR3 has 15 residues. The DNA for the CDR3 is TGTGCCAGCAGTGAATTTGGAAGGGAGAATCAGCCCCAGCATTTT. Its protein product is CASSEFGRENQPQHF.

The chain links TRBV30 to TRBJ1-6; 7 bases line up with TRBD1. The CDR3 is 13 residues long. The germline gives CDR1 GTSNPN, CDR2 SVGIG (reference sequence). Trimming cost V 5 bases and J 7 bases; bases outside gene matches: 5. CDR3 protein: CAWAGQPNSPLHF. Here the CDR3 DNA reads TGTGCCTGGGCGGGACAGCCAAATTCACCCCTCCACTTT.

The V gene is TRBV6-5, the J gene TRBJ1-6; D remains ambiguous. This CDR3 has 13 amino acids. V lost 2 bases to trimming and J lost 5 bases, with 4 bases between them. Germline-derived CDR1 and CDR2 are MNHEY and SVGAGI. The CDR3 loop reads CASSYVHNSPLHF. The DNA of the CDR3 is TGTGCCAGCAGTTACGTCCATAATTCACCCCTCCACTTT.

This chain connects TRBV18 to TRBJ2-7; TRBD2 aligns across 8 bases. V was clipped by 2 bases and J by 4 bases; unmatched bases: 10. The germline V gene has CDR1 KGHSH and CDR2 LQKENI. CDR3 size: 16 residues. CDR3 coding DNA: TGTGCCAGCTCACCAGGATCGGGGACTAGTAGGTACGAGCAGTACTTC. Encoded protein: CASSPGSGTSRYEQYF. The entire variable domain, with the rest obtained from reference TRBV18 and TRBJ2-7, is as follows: NAGVMQNPRHLVRRRGQEARLRCSPMKGHSHVYWYRQLPEEGLKFMVYLQKENIIDESGMPKERFSAEFPKEGPSILRIQQVVRGDSAAYFCASSPGSGTSRYEQYFGPGTRLTVT.

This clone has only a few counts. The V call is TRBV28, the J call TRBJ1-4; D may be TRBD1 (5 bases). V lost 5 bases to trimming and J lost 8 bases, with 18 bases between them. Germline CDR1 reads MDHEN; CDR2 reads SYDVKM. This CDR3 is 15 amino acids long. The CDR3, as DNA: TGTGCCAGCAGTCCATGGGGGGGTAGGAGGGAAAAACTGTTTTTT. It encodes CASSPWGGRREKLFF.

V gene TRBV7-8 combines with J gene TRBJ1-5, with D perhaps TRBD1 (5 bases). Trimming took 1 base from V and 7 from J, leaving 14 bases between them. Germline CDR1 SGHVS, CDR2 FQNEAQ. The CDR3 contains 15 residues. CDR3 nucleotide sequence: TGTGCCAGCAGCTTAGAAGGGGCGACGGGCCAGCCCCAGCATTTT. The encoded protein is CASSLEGATGQPQHF.

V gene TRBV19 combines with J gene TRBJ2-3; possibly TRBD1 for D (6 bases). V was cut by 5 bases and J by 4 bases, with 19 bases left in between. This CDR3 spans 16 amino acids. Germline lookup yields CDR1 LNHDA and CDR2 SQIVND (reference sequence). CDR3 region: CASSPLRGRVADTQYF. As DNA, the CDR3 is TGTGCCAGTAGTCCCCTAAGGGGGAGAGTCGCAGATACGCAGTATTTT.

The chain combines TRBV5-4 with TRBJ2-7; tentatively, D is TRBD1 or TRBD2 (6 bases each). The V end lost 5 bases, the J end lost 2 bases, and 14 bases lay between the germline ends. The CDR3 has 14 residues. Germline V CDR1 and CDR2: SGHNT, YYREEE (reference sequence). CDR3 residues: CASRRGVTPYEQYF. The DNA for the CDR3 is TGTGCCAGCAGGAGGGGGGTGACCCCCTACGAGCAGTACTTC.